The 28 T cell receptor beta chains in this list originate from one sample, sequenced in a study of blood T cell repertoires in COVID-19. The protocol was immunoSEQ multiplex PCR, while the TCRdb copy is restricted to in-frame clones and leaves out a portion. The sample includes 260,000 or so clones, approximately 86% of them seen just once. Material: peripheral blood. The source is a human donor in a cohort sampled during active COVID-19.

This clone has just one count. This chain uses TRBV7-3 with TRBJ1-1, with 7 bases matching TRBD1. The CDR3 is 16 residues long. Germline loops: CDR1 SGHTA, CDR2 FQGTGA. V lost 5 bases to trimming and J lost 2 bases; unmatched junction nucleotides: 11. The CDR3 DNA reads TGTGCCAGCAGCCCACCGCCTACAGGGGTCAACACTGAAGCTTTCTTT. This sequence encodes CASSPPPTGVNTEAFF.

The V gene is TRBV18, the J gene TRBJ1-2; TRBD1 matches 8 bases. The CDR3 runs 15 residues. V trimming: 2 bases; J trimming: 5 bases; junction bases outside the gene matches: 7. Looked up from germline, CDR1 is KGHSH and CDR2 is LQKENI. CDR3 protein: CASSPGQGRPYGYTF. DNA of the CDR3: TGTGCCAGCTCACCAGGACAGGGTAGGCCATATGGCTACACCTTC.

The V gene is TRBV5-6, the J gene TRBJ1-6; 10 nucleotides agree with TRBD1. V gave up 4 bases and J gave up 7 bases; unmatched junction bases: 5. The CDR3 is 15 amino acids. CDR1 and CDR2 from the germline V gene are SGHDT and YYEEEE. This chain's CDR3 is CASSLPTGGNSPLHF. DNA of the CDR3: TGTGCCAGCAGCCTTCCGACAGGGGGCAATTCACCCCTCCACTTT. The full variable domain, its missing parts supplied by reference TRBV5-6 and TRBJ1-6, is DAGVTQSPTHLIKTRGQQVTLRCSPKSGHDTVSWYQQALGQGPQFIFQYYEEEERQRGNFPDRFSGHQFPNYSSELNVNALLLGDSALYLCASSLPTGGNSPLHFGNGTRLTVT.

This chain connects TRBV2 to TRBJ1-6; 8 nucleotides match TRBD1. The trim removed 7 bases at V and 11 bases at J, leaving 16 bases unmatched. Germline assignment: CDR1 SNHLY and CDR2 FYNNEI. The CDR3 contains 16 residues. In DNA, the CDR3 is TGTGCCAGCAACGATGTAATTAGGACAGGGAGGACACCCCTCCACTTT. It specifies CASNDVIRTGRTPLHF.

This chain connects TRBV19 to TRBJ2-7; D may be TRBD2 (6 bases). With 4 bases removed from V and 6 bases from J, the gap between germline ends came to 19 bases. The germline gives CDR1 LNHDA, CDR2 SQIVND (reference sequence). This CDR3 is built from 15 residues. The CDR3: CASSTSMIRGSEQYF. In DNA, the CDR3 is TGTGCCAGTAGTACCTCCATGATTCGGGGGTCCGAGCAGTACTTC. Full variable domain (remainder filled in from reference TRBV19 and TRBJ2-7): DGGITQSPKYLFRKEGQNVTLSCEQNLNHDAMYWYRQDPGQGLRLIYYSQIVNDFQKGDIAEGYSVSREKKESFPLTVTSAQKNPTAFYLCASSTSMIRGSEQYFGPGTRLTVT.

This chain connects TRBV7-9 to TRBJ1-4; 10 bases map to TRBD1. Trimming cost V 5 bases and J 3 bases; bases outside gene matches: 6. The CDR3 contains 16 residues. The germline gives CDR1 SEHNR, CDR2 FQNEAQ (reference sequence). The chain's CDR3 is CASSTDRGPSNEKLFF. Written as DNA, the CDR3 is TGTGCCAGCAGCACAGACAGGGGGCCCTCTAATGAAAAACTGTTTTTT.

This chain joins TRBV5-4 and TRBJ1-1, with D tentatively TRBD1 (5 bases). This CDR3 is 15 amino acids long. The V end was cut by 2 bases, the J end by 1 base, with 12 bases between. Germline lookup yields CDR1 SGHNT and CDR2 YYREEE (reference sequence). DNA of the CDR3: TGTGCCAGCAGCTTTAGCAGGGTTACGAACACTGAAGCTTTCTTT. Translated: CASSFSRVTNTEAFF.

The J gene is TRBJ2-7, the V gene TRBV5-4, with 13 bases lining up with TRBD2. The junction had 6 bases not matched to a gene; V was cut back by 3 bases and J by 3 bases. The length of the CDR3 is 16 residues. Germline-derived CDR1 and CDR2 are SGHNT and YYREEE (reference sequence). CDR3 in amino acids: CASSSGLAGSLYEQYF. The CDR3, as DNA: TGTGCCAGCAGCTCGGGACTAGCGGGAAGTCTCTACGAGCAGTACTTC.

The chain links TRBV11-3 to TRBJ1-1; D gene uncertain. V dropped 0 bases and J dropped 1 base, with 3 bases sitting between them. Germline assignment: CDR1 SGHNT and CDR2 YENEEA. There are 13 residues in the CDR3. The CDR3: CASSLERNTEAFF. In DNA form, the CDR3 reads TGTGCCAGCAGCTTAGAGCGGAACACTGAAGCTTTCTTT.

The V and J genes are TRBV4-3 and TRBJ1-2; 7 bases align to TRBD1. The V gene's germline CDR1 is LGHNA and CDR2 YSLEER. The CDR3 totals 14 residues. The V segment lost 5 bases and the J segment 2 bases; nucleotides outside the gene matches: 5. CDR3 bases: TGCGCCAGCAGCTGGGACAGTCAAAACTATGGCTACACCTTC. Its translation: CASSWDSQNYGYTF.

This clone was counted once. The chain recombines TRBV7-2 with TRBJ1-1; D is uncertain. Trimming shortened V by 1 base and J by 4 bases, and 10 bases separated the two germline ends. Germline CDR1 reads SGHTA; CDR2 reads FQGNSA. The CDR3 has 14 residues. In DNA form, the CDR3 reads TGTGCCAGCAGCTTAGGCGGCTACGGCACTGAAGCTTTCTTT. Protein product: CASSLGGYGTEAFF.

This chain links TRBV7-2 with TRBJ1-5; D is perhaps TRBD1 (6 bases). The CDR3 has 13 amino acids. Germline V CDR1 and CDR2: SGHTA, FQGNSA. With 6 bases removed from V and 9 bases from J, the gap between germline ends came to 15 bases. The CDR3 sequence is CASSSGQSGPQHF. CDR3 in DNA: TGTGCCAGCAGTTCCGGACAGTCGGGGCCCCAGCATTTT. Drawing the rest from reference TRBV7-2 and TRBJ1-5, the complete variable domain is GAGVSQSPSNKVTEKGKDVELRCDPISGHTALYWYRQSLGQGLEFLIYFQGNSAPDKSGLPSDRFSAERTGGSVSTLTIQRTQQEDSAVYLCASSSGQSGPQHFGDGTRLSIL.

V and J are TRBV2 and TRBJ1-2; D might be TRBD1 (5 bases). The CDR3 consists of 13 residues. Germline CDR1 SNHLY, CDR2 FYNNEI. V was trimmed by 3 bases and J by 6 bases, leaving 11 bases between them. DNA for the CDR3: TGTGCCAGCAGTGACGGGGGGGTCCATGGCTACACCTTC. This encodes CASSDGGVHGYTF.

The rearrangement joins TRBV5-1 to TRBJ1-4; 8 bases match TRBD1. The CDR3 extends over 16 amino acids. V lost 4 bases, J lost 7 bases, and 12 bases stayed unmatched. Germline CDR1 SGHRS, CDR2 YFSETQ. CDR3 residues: CASSQGPGGASEKLFF. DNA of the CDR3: TGCGCCAGCAGCCAAGGTCCAGGGGGCGCGAGTGAAAAACTGTTTTTT.

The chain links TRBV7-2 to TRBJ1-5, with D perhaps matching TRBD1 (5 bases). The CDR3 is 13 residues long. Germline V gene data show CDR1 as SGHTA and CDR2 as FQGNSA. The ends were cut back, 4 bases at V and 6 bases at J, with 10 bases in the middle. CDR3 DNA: TGTGCCAGCAGCTCCATGGGGGGTCAGCCCCAGCATTTT. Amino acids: CASSSMGGQPQHF.

The CDR3: CASSFEGRMNTEAFF. DNA of the CDR3: TGTGCCAGCAGCTTCGAGGGCAGAATGAACACTGAAGCTTTCTTT. The chain is built from TRBV11-2 and TRBJ1-1; D is uncertain. V was cut by 3 bases and J by 0 bases, with 11 bases left in between. This CDR3 is built from 15 residues. Per germline, CDR1 SGHAT and CDR2 FQNNGV.

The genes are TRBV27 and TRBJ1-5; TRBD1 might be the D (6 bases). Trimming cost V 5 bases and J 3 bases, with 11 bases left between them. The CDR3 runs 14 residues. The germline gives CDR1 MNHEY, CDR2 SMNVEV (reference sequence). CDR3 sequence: CASSPTGPNQPQHF. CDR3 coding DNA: TGTGCCAGCAGTCCGACAGGACCCAATCAGCCCCAGCATTTT.

In DNA form, the CDR3 reads TGTGCCAGCAGCTTCTGGACAGGGGACGAGCAGTACTTC. Translation gives CASSFWTGDEQYF. The gene calls are TRBV7-3 and TRBJ2-7; 9 nucleotides agree with TRBD1. This CDR3 is built from 13 residues. Unmatched junction bases numbered 2, after V lost 3 bases and J lost 5 bases. CDR1 and CDR2 (germline): SGHTA, FQGTGA.

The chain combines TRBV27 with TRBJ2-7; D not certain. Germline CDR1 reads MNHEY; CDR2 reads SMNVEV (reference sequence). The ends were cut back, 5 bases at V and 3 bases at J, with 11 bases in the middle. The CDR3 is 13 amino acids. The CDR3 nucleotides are TGTGCCAGCAGTAGAACAGAATTCTACGAGCAGTACTTC. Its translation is CASSRTEFYEQYF.

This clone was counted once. The CDR3 nucleotides read TGTGCCAGCAGCCCGACAGAGGCTTATAGCAATCAGCCCCAGCATTTT. It is translated as CASSPTEAYSNQPQHF. The chain carries TRBV7-3 and TRBJ1-5, with a weak D call TRBD1 (5 bases). Germline CDR1 is SGHTA and CDR2 is FQGTGA. The CDR3 sequence is 16 residues long. V shed 5 bases and J shed 0 bases, with 14 bases lying between them.

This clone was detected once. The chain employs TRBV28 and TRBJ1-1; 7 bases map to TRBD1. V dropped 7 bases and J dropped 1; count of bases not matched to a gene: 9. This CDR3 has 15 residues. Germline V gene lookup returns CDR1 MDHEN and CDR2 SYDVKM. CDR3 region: CASIYPGTENTEAFF. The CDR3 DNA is TGTGCCAGCATCTATCCGGGGACAGAGAACACTGAAGCTTTCTTT.

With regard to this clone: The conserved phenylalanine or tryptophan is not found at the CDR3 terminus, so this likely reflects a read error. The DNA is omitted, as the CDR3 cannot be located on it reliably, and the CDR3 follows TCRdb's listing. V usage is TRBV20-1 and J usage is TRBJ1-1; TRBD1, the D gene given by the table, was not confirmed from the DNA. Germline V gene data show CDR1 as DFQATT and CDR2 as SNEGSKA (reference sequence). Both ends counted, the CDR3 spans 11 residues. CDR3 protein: CSARPKWASLI.

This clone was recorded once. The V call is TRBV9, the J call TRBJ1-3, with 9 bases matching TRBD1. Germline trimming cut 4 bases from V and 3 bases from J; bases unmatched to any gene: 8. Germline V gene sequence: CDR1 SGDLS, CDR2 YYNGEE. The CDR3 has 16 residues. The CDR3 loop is CASSLHRGQDGNTIYF. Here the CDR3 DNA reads TGTGCCAGCAGCCTACACAGGGGGCAAGATGGAAACACCATATATTTT.

The CDR3 nucleotides read TGTGCCATCAGGGACAGGGGGTCCTACGAGCAGTACTTC. Amino acids: CAIRDRGSYEQYF. The chain links TRBV10-3 to TRBJ2-7, with TRBD1 matching 10 bases. The CDR3 extends over 13 amino acids. Trimming removed 6 bases from V and 1 base from J; junction bases left unmatched: 0. Per germline, CDR1 ENHRY and CDR2 SYGVKD.

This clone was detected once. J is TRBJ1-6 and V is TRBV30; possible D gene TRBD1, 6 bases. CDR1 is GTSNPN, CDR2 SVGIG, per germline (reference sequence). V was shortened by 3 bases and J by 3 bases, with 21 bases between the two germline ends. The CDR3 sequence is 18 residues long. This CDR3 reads CAWSGPYGGQLYNSPLHF. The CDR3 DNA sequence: TGTGCCTGGAGCGGCCCTTACGGGGGGCAGCTCTATAATTCACCCCTCCACTTT. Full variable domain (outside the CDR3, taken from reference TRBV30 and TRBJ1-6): SQTIHQWPATLVQPVGSPLSLECTVEGTSNPNLYWYRQAAGRGLQLLFYSVGIGQISSEVPQNLSASRPQDRQFILSSKKLLLSDSGFYLCAWSGPYGGQLYNSPLHFGNGTRLTVT.

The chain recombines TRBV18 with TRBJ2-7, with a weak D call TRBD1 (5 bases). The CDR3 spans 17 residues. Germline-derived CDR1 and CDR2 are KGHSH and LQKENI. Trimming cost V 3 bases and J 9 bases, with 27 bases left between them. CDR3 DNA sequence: TGTGCCAGCTCACCCCTCTTTAGTAGGGGCAGCCCTCAGGGGCAGTACTTC. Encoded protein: CASSPLFSRGSPQGQYF. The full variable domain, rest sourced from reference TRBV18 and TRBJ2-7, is NAGVMQNPRHLVRRRGQEARLRCSPMKGHSHVYWYRQLPEEGLKFMVYLQKENIIDESGMPKERFSAEFPKEGPSILRIQQVVRGDSAAYFCASSPLFSRGSPQGQYFGPGTRLTVT.

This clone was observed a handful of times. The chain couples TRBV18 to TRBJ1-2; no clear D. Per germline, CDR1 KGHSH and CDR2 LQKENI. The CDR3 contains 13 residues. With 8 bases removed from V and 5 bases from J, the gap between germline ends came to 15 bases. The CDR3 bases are TGTGCCAGCCGCGACCGAGGCTATTATGGCTACACCTTC. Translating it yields CASRDRGYYGYTF.

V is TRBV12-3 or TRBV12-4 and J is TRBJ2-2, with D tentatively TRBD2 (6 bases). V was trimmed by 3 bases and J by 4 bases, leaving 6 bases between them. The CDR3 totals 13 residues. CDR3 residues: CASSFGGTGELFF. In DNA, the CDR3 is TGTGCCAGCAGTTTCGGGGGCACCGGGGAGCTGTTTTTT.